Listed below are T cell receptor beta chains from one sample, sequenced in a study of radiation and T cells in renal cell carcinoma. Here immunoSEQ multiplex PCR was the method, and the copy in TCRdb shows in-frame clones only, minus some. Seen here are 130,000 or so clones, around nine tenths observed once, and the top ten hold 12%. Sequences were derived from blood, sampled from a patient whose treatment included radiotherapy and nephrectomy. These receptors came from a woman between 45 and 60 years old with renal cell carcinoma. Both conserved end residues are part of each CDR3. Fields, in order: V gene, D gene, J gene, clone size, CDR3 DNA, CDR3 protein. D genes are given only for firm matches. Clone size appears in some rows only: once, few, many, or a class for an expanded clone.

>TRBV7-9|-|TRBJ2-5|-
TGTGCCAGCAGCTTAGACGCGGGGACCGAGACCCAGTACTTC
CASSLDAGTETQYF
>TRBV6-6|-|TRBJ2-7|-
TGTGCCAGCAGTTACAATGTAGGTCCCTACGAGCAGTACTTC
CASSYNVGPYEQYF
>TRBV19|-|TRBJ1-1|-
TGTGCCAGTAGTATAGACCCGAGGAGGGCTTTGAACACTGAAGCTTTCTTT
CASSIDPRRALNTEAFF
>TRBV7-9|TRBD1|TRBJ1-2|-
TGTGCCAGCAGCTTAGCTGGACAGGGGTATGGCTACACCTTC
CASSLAGQGYGYTF
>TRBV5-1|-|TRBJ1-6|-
TGCGCCAGCAGCCTAGGACAAGATAATTCACCCCTCCACTTT
CASSLGQDNSPLHF
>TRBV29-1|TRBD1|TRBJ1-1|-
TGCAGCGTTGAAGTTTGGCAGGGGGTGACTGAAGCTTTCTTT
CSVEVWQGVTEAFF
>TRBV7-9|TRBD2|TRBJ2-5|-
TGTGCCAGCAGCCCAGGACTAGCGGGGGCCCCGGTGGAGACCCAGTACTTC
CASSPGLAGAPVETQYF
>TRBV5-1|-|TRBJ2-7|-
TGCGCCAGCAGCTTTTATCCCCAGGGCTCCTACGAGCAGTACTTC
CASSFYPQGSYEQYF
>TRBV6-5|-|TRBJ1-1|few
TGTGCCAGCAGCCTTCGGGGCAGGAGGTCTGAAGCTTTCTTT
CASSLRGRRSEAFF
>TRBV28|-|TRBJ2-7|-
TGTGCCAGCAGTTTAGGAGGGGACGAGCAGTACTTC
CASSLGGDEQYF
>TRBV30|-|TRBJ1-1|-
TGTGCCTGGAGATATCACACTGAAGCTTTCTTT
CAWRYHTEAFF
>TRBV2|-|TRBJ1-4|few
TGTGCCAGCAGTGAAGACGGGGCGCTGCGACTGTTTTTT
CASSEDGALRLFF
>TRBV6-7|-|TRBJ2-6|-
TGTGCCAGCAGTTACTCGTACGTCGGGACCGACAAAACCTCTGGGGCCAACGTCCTGACTTTC
CASSYSYVGTDKTSGANVLTF
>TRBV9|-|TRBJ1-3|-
TGTGCCAGCAGCGTAGAGTTTCGTGGAGTCGGTTCCTCTGGAAACACCATATATTTT
CASSVEFRGVGSSGNTIYF
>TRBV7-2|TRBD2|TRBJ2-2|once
TGTGCCAGCAGCTTTAATAGCGGGGGCGTCACCGGGGAGCTGTTTTTT
CASSFNSGGVTGELFF
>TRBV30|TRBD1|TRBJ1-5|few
TGTGCCTGCAACCTGGGACAGTTAAATCAGCCCCAGCATTTT
CACNLGQLNQPQHF
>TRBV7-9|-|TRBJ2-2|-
TGTGCCAGCAGCTTAAGAGGGCACACGAACACCGGGGAGCTGTTTTTT
CASSLRGHTNTGELFF
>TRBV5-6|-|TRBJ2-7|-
TGTGCCAGCAGCTTGACGGGTCGAACCGAGCAGTACTTC
CASSLTGRTEQYF
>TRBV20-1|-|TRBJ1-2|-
TGCAGTGCTAGAGTGCAGAGTGGCTACACCTTC
CSARVQSGYTF
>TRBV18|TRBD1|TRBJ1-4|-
TGTGCCAGCTCACTGGGGACAGGGAAATACAGAACTAATGAAAAACTGTTTTTT
CASSLGTGKYRTNEKLFF
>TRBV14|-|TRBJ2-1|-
TGTGCCAGCAGCCAAGTACAGTGGGGCAATGAGCAGTTCTTC
CASSQVQWGNEQFF
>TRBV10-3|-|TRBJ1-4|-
TGTGCCATCAGTGCCGACGGGGAGTGGAGAAAACTGTTTTTT
CAISADGEWRKLFF
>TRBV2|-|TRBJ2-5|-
TGTGCCAGCAGTGAAGGCAGCCAAGAGACCCAGTACTTC
CASSEGSQETQYF
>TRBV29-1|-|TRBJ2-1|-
TGCAGCGCCATAGTAAGCTCCTACAATGAGCAGTTCTTC
CSAIVSSYNEQFF
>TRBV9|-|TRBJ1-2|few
TGTGCCAGCTCACGTTCCCTCGGCTACACCTTC
CASSRSLGYTF
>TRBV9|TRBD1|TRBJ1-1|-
TGTGCCAGCAGCCCGCGGACAGGGCTGAACACTGAAGCTTTCTTT
CASSPRTGLNTEAFF
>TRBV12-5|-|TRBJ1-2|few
TGTGCTAGTGGCCTTGAGTATGGCTACACCTTC
CASGLEYGYTF
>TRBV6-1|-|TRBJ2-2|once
TGTGCCAGCAGTGAAAGGTCAGGGAACACCGGGGAGCTGTTTTTT
CASSERSGNTGELFF
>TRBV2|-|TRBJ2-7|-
TGTGCCAGCAGTAACCAGTTACTCTCCTACGAGCAGTACTTC
CASSNQLLSYEQYF
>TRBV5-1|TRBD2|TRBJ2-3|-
TGCGCCAGCAGCTCCCTGGGCCCCACTAGCGGGGCTTCAGATACGCAGTATTTT
CASSSLGPTSGASDTQYF
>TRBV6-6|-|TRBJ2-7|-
TGTGCCAGCAATCTCGCCAGAAACTCCTACGAGCAGTACTTC
CASNLARNSYEQYF
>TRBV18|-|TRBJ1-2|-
TGTGCCAGCTCACCCAGGGCGGCCGGAAACTATGGCTACACCTTC
CASSPRAAGNYGYTF
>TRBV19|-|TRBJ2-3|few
TGTGCCAGTAGTATCAGGGGACGGGGCACAGATACGCAGTATTTT
CASSIRGRGTDTQYF
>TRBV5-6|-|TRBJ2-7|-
TGTGCCAGCAGCTTCCAGGGGTGGAACTACGAGCAGTACTTC
CASSFQGWNYEQYF
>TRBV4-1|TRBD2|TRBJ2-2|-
TGCGCCAGCAGCCAATATCAGTGGCTAGCGGGGGCCGGGGAGCTGTTTTTT
CASSQYQWLAGAGELFF
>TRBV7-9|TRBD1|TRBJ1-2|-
TGTGCCAGCAGCTTAAGGCAGGGGGGCGGCTACACCTTC
CASSLRQGGGYTF
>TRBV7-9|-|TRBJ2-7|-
TGTGCCAGCCTCGGGGTCGAGCAGTACTTC
CASLGVEQYF
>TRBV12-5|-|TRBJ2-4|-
TGTGCTGCTGGGGAGAGGGGAGGGGGCATTCAGTACTTC
CAAGERGGGIQYF
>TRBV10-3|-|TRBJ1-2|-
TGTGCCATCAGTGAGAAAGGGGAAGGATGGGGCTACACCTTC
CAISEKGEGWGYTF
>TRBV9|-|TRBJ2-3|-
TGTGCCAGCAGCAGGGATTTTACAGATACGCAGTATTTT
CASSRDFTDTQYF
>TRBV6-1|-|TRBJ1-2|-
TGTGCCAGCAGTTATAACTATGGCTACACCTTC
CASSYNYGYTF
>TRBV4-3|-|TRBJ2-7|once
TGCGCCAGCAGCCAAGGAACAGGGGGGGTCTACGAGCAGTACTTC
CASSQGTGGVYEQYF
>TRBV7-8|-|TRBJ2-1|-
TGTGCCAGCAGCTTAGTAAGGTGGGGATACAATGAGCAGTTCTTC
CASSLVRWGYNEQFF
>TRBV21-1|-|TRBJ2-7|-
TGTGCCAGCAGGGGACGGGGTAAAGCCTACGAGCAGTACTTC
CASRGRGKAYEQYF
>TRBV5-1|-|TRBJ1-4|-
TGCGCCAGCAGCTTGGAAGGCCCTAATGAAAAACTGTTTTTT
CASSLEGPNEKLFF
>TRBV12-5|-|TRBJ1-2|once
TGTGCTAGTGGTCAACGGGACGGAACCTATGGCTACACCTTC
CASGQRDGTYGYTF
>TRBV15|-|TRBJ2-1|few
TGTGCCACCAGCTTTGCGGTGAACAGCTACAATGAGCAGTTCTTC
CATSFAVNSYNEQFF
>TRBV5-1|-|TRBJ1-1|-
TGCGCCAGCAGCTTAAAGGGGGCTGAAGCTTTCTTT
CASSLKGAEAFF
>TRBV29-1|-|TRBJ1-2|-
TGCAGCGTGTCGTCTACTTCAGATGGCTACACCTTC
CSVSSTSDGYTF
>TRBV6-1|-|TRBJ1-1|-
TGTGCCAGCAGTGAAGTACCCGGGGTCACTGAAGCTTTCTTT
CASSEVPGVTEAFF